The present TCR beta chain was sequenced within a study of control samples from healthy donors and cancer patients. Here immunoSEQ multiplex PCR was the method, and the copy in TCRdb shows in-frame clones only, minus some. In the table there are 55,000 to 70,000 clones, approximately 90% of which are singletons. V was clipped by 2 bases and J by 5 bases, with 12 bases between them. CDR1 is SGHVS and CDR2 is FNYEAQ in the germline V gene. The CDR3 has 15 residues. Material for sequencing was PBMCs. This sequence was found in a young man with colorectal cancer. The chain combines TRBV7-6 with TRBJ2-2; tentative D call: TRBD2 (5 bases). DNA for the CDR3: TGTGCCAGCAGCTTATTAGGGAGCGAAACCGGGGAGCTGTTTTTT. Translation: CASSLLGSETGELFF. The whole variable domain, remainder taken from reference TRBV7-6 and TRBJ2-2, is GAGVSQSPRYKVTKRGQDVALRCDPISGHVSLYWYRQALGQGPEFLTYFNYEAQQDKSGLPNDRFSAERPEGSISTLTIQRTEQRDSAMYRCASSLLGSETGELFFGEGSRLTVL.